The T cell receptor (beta chain) described here comes from a study of blood T cell repertoires in COVID-19. For the study at large: From the United States, Italy and Spain came samples of acute and convalescent COVID-19. Sources were T cells, B-cell-depleted T cells, or PBMCs; the material itself was cDNA or gDNA.

Authors' processing steps: Using reference gene primer amplification, nucleated cell counts were estimated. TCRdb's table, derived via immunoSEQ multiplex PCR, lists solely in-frame clones and lacks some. D and trimming were read from the DNA, whereas the V and J calls and clone size are those reported in that table. This sample has about 180,000 clones, with approximately 80% found just once. This CDR3 has 14 residues. Germline CDR1 is SGHTA and CDR2 is FQGTGA. V dropped 5 bases and J dropped 0 bases, with 5 bases sitting between them. This rearrangement joins TRBV7-3 to TRBJ2-6, with no clear D. The clonotype originates from a human donor in a cohort sampled during active COVID-19. The sample taken for sequencing was peripheral blood. The CDR3 DNA follows: TGTGCCAGCAGCCCAATCTCTGGGGCCAACGTCCTGACTTTC. Its translation is CASSPISGANVLTF.